The 8 T cell receptor beta chains below all came from one sample that was sequenced in a study of regulatory T cells in long-lasting Graves disease. Noted time point: persistent/refractory GD, antithyroid drugs over 5 years with positive TRAb. Preparation of the TCR library used RNA extracted from PBMCs. Building of the TCR beta libraries involved iRepertoire HTBI primers and Arm-PCR of CDR3 regions. TCRdb independently ran MiXCR on the multiplex PCR reads; one entry per CDR3 protein. Of some 430,000 distinct CDR3 sequences listed, roughly 21% are singletons. Sequenced here: peripheral blood mononuclear cells (PBMCs), sampled when the disease was refractory, from a patient treated with antithyroid drugs. The receptors shown here come from a female donor with Graves disease.

The table lists this clonotype with many counts. The rearrangement links TRBV12-3 or TRBV12-4 to TRBJ1-1; no definite D call. This CDR3 has 14 amino acids. Trimming pared 5 bases from V and 4 bases from J, leaving 14 bases between. CDR3 protein: CASSPLDQSTEAFF. The CDR3 nucleotides are TGTGCCAGCAGTCCATTAGATCAGAGCACTGAAGCTTTCTTT.

CDR3 DNA: TGTGCCAGTAGACCCCAGGAGGGTAACACCGGGGAGCTGTTTTTT. Translation: CASRPQEGNTGELFF. The V and J genes are TRBV19 and TRBJ2-2, with D possibly TRBD2 on 6 matching bases. CDR1 and CDR2 (germline): LNHDA, SQIVND (reference sequence). This CDR3 is 15 amino acids long. Trimming shortened V by 6 bases and J by 2 bases, and 13 bases separated the two germline ends.

The chain recombines TRBV5-1 with TRBJ1-1, with D hard to call. This CDR3 spans 15 amino acids. Trimming took off 0 bases at V and 4 bases at J, with 13 bases between the two ends. Per the germline V gene, CDR1 is SGHRS and CDR2 is YFSETQ. DNA of the CDR3: TGCGCCAGCAGCTTGGAGGCAGTCGCGGCCACTGAAGCTTTCTTT. Translation: CASSLEAVAATEAFF. Variable domain in full (rest from reference TRBV5-1 and TRBJ1-1): KAGVTQTPRYLIKTRGQQVTLSCSPISGHRSVSWYQQTPGQGLQFLFEYFSETQRNKGNFPGRFSGRQFSNSRSEMNVSTLELGDSALYLCASSLEAVAATEAFFGQGTRLTVV.

This clonotype occurred many times. V and J are TRBV12-3 or TRBV12-4 and TRBJ2-5, with 8 bases aligning to TRBD2. V trimming: 5 bases; J trimming: 2 bases; junction bases outside the gene matches: 13. The CDR3 totals 17 residues. CDR3 amino acids: CASSRRAGGQKQETQYF. DNA of the CDR3: TGTGCCAGCAGTCGAAGGGCGGGGGGCCAAAAGCAAGAGACCCAGTACTTC.

This clonotype was counted only a few times. CDR3 bases: TGTGCCAGCAGTTTATTAAGGGAGGTACTCTCCTACGAGCAGTACTTC. Amino acid sequence: CASSLLREVLSYEQYF. This chain links TRBV12-3 or TRBV12-4 with TRBJ2-7; a possible D gene is TRBD2 (6 bases). The V gene lost 2 bases and the J gene lost 0 bases, with 14 bases spanning the gap. There are 16 residues in the CDR3.

The rearrangement links TRBV11-2 to TRBJ2-3; unclear D gene. The CDR3 contains 13 residues. The germline CDR1 and CDR2 sequences are SGHAT and FQNNGV. V was trimmed by 1 base and J by 2 bases, leaving 4 bases between them. In DNA, the CDR3 is TGTGCCAGCAGCTTAGTGGCCACAGATACGCAGTATTTT. Its protein is CASSLVATDTQYF.

This clonotype was detected a few times. The chain has TRBV25-1 and TRBJ1-6, with D tentatively TRBD1 (5 bases). CDR1 is MGHDK and CDR2 is SYGVNS in the germline V gene. The CDR3 is 17 residues long. The V gene lost 3 bases and the J gene lost 7 bases, with 19 bases spanning the gap. CDR3 DNA: TGTGCCAGCAGTGATGGGCAGACCGGGGGATTAAATTCACCCCTCCACTTT. Amino acid sequence: CASSDGQTGGLNSPLHF.

This clonotype was seen a handful of times. This chain uses TRBV10-3 with TRBJ2-7, with D possibly matching TRBD1 (6 bases). Looked up from germline, CDR1 is ENHRY and CDR2 is SYGVKD. Trimming took off 5 bases at V and 2 bases at J, with 13 bases between the two ends. This CDR3 has 14 residues. The CDR3 bases are TGTGCCATCAGTCTTTTACAGGGTACCTACGAGCAGTACTTC. Protein: CAISLLQGTYEQYF.